This T cell receptor (beta chain) was profiled in a study of control samples from healthy donors and cancer patients. Sequenced by immunoSEQ multiplex PCR; TCRdb stores in-frame clones only, minus some. The sample lists 130,000 or so clones; 92% were seen once. V shed 4 bases, J shed 0 bases, and the junction held 4 bases outside the gene matches. The CDR3 loop spans 16 amino acids. CDR1 and CDR2 (germline): SGHDT, YYEEEE. The sequence derives from a woman between 50 and 59 years old in good health. Sequencing was done on a sample of blood. The J gene is TRBJ2-3, the V gene TRBV5-6, with 11 positions matching TRBD2. This CDR3 reads CASSKGLAASTDTQYF. CDR3 DNA sequence: TGTGCCAGCAGCAAGGGACTAGCGGCTAGCACAGATACGCAGTATTTT.